Below are 8 T cell receptor beta chains sequenced from a single sample in a study of blood T cell repertoires in COVID-19 (dated by TCRdb to 2020 to 2021). Receptor libraries were prepared by the immunoSEQ multiplex PCR assay. The clones in this table, taken by TCRdb from immuneACCESS, are in-frame only. Not every clone is retained; where verified, under half of the shortfall comes from an unresolved V gene, and the cause of the rest is unknown. The sample has some 390,000 clones on record, 89% of them singletons. The ten largest clones add up to 1.5% to 1.7% of the sample. What was sequenced was peripheral blood. The receptors originated from a woman between 40 and 50 years old with COVID-19, enrolled during active disease.

The rearrangement uses TRBV12-3 or TRBV12-4 and TRBJ1-1; D gene uncertain. V lost 5 bases to trimming and J lost 5 bases, with 9 bases between them. There are 12 residues in the CDR3. CDR3: CASSLLYTEAFF. As DNA, the CDR3 is TGTGCCAGCAGTCTCTTATATACTGAAGCTTTCTTT.

The chain couples TRBV14 to TRBJ1-1; D is uncertain. CDR3 length: 12 amino acids. Trimming pared 0 bases from V and 11 bases from J, leaving 10 bases between. Looked up from germline, CDR1 is SGHDN and CDR2 is FVKESK. This chain's CDR3 is CASSQETFGAFF. CDR3 sequence (DNA): TGTGCCAGCAGCCAAGAGACTTTTGGGGCTTTCTTT. The full variable domain, in which reference TRBV14 and TRBJ1-1 provide the parts outside the CDR3, is EAGVTQFPSHSVIEKGQTVTLRCDPISGHDNLYWYRRVMGKEIKFLLHFVKESKQDESGMPNNRFLAERTGGTYSTLKVQPAELEDSGVYFCASSQETFGAFFGQGTRLTVV.

The rearrangement uses TRBV5-1 and TRBJ1-3, with D unclear. Trimming took off 2 bases at V and 0 bases at J, with 12 bases between the two ends. The V gene's germline CDR1 is SGHRS and CDR2 YFSETQ. The CDR3 length is 16 residues. CDR3 in amino acids: CASSFSLDPSGNTIYF. The CDR3 nucleotides read TGCGCCAGCAGCTTCTCCCTAGACCCCTCTGGAAACACCATATATTTT.

The chain is built from TRBV6-5 and TRBJ2-3, with TRBD2 matching 7 bases. The CDR3 is 15 amino acids. The V and J ends lost 6 bases and 6 bases, in that order; junction bases with no gene match: 12. Per the germline V gene, CDR1 is MNHEY and CDR2 is SVGAGI. The CDR3 coding sequence is TGTGCCAGCAGATTTACTAGCGCCGCGGGCGATACGCAGTATTTT. Protein product: CASRFTSAAGDTQYF.

The chain joins TRBV19 to TRBJ1-2; a possible D gene is TRBD1 (6 bases). The V end was cut by 4 bases, the J end by 2 bases, with 8 bases between. Germline V lookup: CDR1 LNHDA, CDR2 SQIVND (reference sequence). CDR3 size: 13 residues. The CDR3 sequence: CASSTDRNYGYTF. The DNA for the CDR3 is TGTGCCAGTAGTACGGACAGAAACTATGGCTACACCTTC.

This clone has only a few counts. The V call is TRBV19, the J call TRBJ1-1; 9 bases are shared with TRBD1. Trimming removed 4 bases from V and 4 bases from J; junction bases left unmatched: 4. The CDR3 loop spans 14 amino acids. The germline V gene has CDR1 LNHDA and CDR2 SQIVND (reference sequence). The CDR3 loop is CASSSRQGGTEAFF. CDR3 in DNA: TGTGCCAGTAGTAGCCGACAGGGGGGCACTGAAGCTTTCTTT.

The chain recombines TRBV27 with TRBJ2-1, with 12 nucleotides matching TRBD2. The trim removed 2 bases at V and 9 bases at J, leaving 5 bases unmatched. Germline assignment: CDR1 MNHEY and CDR2 SMNVEV (reference sequence). The CDR3 sequence is 15 residues long. CDR3 in amino acids: CASSLLAGGPGEQFF. The CDR3 DNA sequence: TGTGCCAGCAGTTTACTAGCGGGAGGGCCGGGTGAGCAGTTCTTC.

This clone has just one count. CDR3 region: CASSSRQGTDTQYF. CDR3 in DNA: TGTGCCAGCAGCTCAAGACAGGGGACAGATACGCAGTATTTT. The gene calls are TRBV3-1 (or the pseudogene TRBV3-2) and TRBJ2-3; TRBD1 matches at 8 bases. There are 14 residues in the CDR3. The V gene end was trimmed by 5 bases and the J gene end by 3 bases; junction bases not matched to a gene: 4. From germline, CDR1 is LGHDT and CDR2 YNNKEL (reference sequence).